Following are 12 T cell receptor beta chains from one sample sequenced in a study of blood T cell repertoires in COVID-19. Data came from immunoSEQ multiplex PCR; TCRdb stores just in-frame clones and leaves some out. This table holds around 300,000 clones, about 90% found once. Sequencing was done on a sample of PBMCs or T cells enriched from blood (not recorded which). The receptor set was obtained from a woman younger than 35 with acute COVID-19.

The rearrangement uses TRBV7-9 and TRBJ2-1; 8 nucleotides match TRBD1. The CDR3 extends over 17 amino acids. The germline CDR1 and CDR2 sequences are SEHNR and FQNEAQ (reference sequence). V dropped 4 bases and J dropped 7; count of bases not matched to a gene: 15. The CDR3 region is CASSSPKTGVPSNEQFF. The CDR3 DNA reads TGTGCCAGCAGCTCCCCCAAGACAGGGGTCCCATCTAATGAGCAGTTCTTC.

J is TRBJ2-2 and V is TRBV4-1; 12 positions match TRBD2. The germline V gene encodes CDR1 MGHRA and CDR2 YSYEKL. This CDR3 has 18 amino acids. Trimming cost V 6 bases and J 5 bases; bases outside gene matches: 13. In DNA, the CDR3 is TGCGCCAGCAGTCAGGGGCTAGCGGGAGGGCCTAGAACCGGGGAGCTGTTTTTT. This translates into CASSQGLAGGPRTGELFF.

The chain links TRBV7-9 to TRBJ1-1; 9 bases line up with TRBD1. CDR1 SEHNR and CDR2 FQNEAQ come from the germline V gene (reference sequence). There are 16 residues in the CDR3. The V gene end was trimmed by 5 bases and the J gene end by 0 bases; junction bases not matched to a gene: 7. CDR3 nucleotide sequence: TGTGCCAGCAGCCATCGGGGACAGGGTCTGAACACTGAAGCTTTCTTT. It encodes CASSHRGQGLNTEAFF. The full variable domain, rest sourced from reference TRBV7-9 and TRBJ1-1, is DTGVSQNPRHKITKRGQNVTFRCDPISEHNRLYWYRQTLGQGPEFLTYFQNEAQLEKSRLLSDRFSAERPKGSFSTLEIQRTEQGDSAMYLCASSHRGQGLNTEAFFGQGTRLTVV.

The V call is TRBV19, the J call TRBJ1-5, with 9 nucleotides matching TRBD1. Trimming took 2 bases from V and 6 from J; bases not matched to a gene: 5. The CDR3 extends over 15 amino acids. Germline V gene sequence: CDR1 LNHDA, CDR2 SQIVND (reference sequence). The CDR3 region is CASSINRGLGQPQHF. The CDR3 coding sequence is TGTGCCAGTAGTATAAACAGGGGGCTCGGTCAGCCCCAGCATTTT.

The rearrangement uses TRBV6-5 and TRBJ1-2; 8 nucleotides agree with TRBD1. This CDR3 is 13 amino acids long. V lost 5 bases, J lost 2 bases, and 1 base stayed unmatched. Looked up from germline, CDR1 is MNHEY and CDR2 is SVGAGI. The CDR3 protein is CASSRTGNYGYTF. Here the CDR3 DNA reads TGTGCCAGCAGTCGGACAGGGAACTATGGCTACACCTTC.

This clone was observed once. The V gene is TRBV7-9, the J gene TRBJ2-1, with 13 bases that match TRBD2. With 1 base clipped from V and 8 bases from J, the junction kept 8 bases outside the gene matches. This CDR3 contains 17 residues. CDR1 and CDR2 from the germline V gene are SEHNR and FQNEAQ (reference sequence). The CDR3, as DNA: TGTGCCAGCAGCTTAGTTCGCGGGACTAGCGGGATCTATGAGCAGTTCTTC. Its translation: CASSLVRGTSGIYEQFF.

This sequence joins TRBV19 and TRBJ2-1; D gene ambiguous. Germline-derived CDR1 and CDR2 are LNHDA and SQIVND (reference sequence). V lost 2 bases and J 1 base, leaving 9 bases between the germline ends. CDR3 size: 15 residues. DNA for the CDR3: TGTGCCAGTAGTATATCGGGTATATCCTACAATGAGCAGTTCTTC. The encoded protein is CASSISGISYNEQFF.

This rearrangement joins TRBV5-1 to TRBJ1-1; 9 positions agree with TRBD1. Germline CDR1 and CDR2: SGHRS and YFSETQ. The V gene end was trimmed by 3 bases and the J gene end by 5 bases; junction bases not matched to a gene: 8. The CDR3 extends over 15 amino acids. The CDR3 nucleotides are TGCGCCAGCAGCTCGGACAGGGGTGGGGGGACTGAAGCTTTCTTT. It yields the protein CASSSDRGGGTEAFF.

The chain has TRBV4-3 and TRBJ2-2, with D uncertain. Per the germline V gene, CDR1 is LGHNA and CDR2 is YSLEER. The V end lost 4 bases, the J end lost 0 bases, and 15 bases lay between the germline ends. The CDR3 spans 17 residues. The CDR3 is CASSPRFAPSNTGELFF. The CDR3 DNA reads TGCGCCAGCAGCCCCCGATTCGCGCCTTCGAACACCGGGGAGCTGTTTTTT.

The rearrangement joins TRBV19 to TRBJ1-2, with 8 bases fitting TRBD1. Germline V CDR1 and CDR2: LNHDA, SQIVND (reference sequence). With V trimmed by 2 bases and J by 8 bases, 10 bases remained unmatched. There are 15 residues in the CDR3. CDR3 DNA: TGTGCCAGTAGTATACCCCAAGGACAGGGTCGGGGCTACACCTTC. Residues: CASSIPQGQGRGYTF.

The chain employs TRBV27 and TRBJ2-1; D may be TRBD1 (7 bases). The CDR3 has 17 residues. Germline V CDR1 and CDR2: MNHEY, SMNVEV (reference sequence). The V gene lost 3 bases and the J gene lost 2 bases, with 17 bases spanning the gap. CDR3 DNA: TGTGCCAGCAGTTTGGTCAGGGGGGCCTTCGCCTACAATGAGCAGTTCTTC. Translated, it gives CASSLVRGAFAYNEQFF.

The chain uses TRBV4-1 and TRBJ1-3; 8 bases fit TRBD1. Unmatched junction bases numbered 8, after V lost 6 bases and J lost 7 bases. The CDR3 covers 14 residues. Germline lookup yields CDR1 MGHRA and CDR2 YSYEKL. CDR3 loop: CASRDRAVGNTIYF. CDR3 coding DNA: TGCGCCAGCAGGGACAGGGCCGTCGGTAACACCATATATTTT.